Listed below are T cell receptor beta chains from one sample, sequenced in a study of blood T cell repertoires in COVID-19. The assay was immunoSEQ multiplex PCR, and TCRdb's table has in-frame clones only and misses some. The sample includes tens of thousands of clones, less than 85% of them seen just once. The source material was peripheral blood. These receptors originate from a man in his fifties or sixties with acute or convalescent COVID-19. CDR3s include the opening cysteine and the closing phenylalanine or tryptophan. Each record gives: J gene, D gene, clone size, V gene, CDR3 length, CDR3 DNA, CDR3 protein. D genes are given only for firm matches. Only part of the rows carry a size: once, few, many, or a class if the clone is expanded.

TRBJ2-3 | . | . | TRBV3-1/TRBV3-2 | 14 | TGTGCCAGCAGCCAAGATCTTAGCACAGATACGCAGTATTTT | CASSQDLSTDTQYF
TRBJ1-2 | . | . | TRBV15 | 15 | TGTGCCACCAGCACCGACCGCAGGGCCCGTTATGGCTACACCTTC | CATSTDRRARYGYTF
TRBJ2-5 | . | few | TRBV19 | 15 | TGTGCCAGTAGTATAGGAGGCAGGGCCCAAGAGACCCAGTACTTC | CASSIGGRAQETQYF
TRBJ1-1 | TRBD1 | . | TRBV7-6 | 13 | TGTGCCAGCAGCTTCGACAGGGGAACTGAAGCTTTCTTT | CASSFDRGTEAFF
TRBJ2-7 | . | once | TRBV29-1 | 14 | TGCAGCGTTGAAATGGCAGGGGATCGGAGCGAGCAGTACTTC | CSVEMAGDRSEQYF
TRBJ1-6 | . | . | TRBV4-1 | 14 | TGCGCCAGCAGCCAAAGGGAGGGTTTAGCACCCCTCCACTTT | CASSQREGLAPLHF
TRBJ2-5 | . | . | TRBV7-2 | 14 | TGTGCCAGCAGCCCTGGCGGGGTCCGGGAGACCCAGTACTTC | CASSPGGVRETQYF
TRBJ1-2 | TRBD1 | . | TRBV10-3 | 15 | TGTGCCATCAGTGAACCGGGACAGGGGGTTGATGGCTACACCTTC | CAISEPGQGVDGYTF
TRBJ1-1 | TRBD1 | once | TRBV5-1 | 16 | TGCGCCAGCAGCTTGGTTTCAGGGGGAGCCAACACTGAAGCTTTCTTT | CASSLVSGGANTEAFF
TRBJ2-7 | . | few | TRBV14 | 16 | TGTGCCAGCAGCCAACTTTGGGACACGCAAGATCGGGAGCAGTACTTC | CASSQLWDTQDREQYF
TRBJ2-7 | . | few | TRBV21-1 | 16 | TGTGCCAGCAGCTACAAGGGACAGGGTATTCCCTACGAGCAGTACTTC | CASSYKGQGIPYEQYF
TRBJ1-3 | TRBD1 | few | TRBV18 | 15 | TGTGCCAGCTCACCAACAGGGGGCTCTGGAAACACCATATATTTT | CASSPTGGSGNTIYF
TRBJ2-3 | TRBD1 | . | TRBV24-1 | 15 | TGTGCCACCAGTGATTCGTACAGGGGATCAGATACGCAGTATTTT | CATSDSYRGSDTQYF
TRBJ2-2 | . | once | TRBV25-1 | 13 | TGTGCCAGTGGCTTATTTGGCACCGGGGAGCTGTTTTTT | CASGLFGTGELFF
TRBJ2-1 | TRBD2 | once | TRBV7-9 | 16 | TGTGCCAGCAGCTTGACTAGCGGGGGCACTTACAATGAGCAGTTCTTC | CASSLTSGGTYNEQFF
TRBJ2-6 | TRBD1 | . | TRBV5-1 | 18 | TGCGCCAGCAGCTTGGTCCAGGGGGCCAACTCTGGGGCCAACGTCCTGACTTTC | CASSLVQGANSGANVLTF
TRBJ1-2 | TRBD1 | . | TRBV4-1 | 14 | TGCGCCAGCAGTTACGGGACAGGGGCGAATGGCTACACCTTC | CASSYGTGANGYTF
TRBJ1-5 | . | . | TRBV7-2 | 13 | TGTGCCAGCTCCCCGGACAGAGATCAGCCCCAGCATTTT | CASSPDRDQPQHF
TRBJ1-1 | . | . | TRBV5-6 | 15 | TGTGCCAGCAGCTTCGGGGGAGGGAGTCCCACTGAAGCTTTCTTT | CASSFGGGSPTEAFF
TRBJ2-7 | TRBD1 | . | TRBV24-1 | 14 | TGTGCCACCAGTGAAGGGACAGGGATCTACGAGCAGTACTTC | CATSEGTGIYEQYF
TRBJ2-1 | . | . | TRBV6-5 | 13 | TGTGCCAGCAGATTTGGGACACGCAGTGAGCAGTTCTTC | CASRFGTRSEQFF
TRBJ1-2 | . | . | TRBV12-3/TRBV12-4 | 11 | TGTGCCAGCAGTTCAGGGAATGGCTACACCTTC | CASSSGNGYTF